This TCR beta chain was recorded in a study of blood T cells in healthy people across ages. Study-level points and caveats: Relative to aged donors, long-lived donors carried more naive CD4+ cells and displayed higher diversity.

The authors ran a second PCR of about 6 to 11 cycles using a sample-barcoded 5' primer and a J-beta primer mix. MiXCR was run by TCRdb on the 5' RACE reads, yielding one entry per CDR3 protein. The table has hundreds of thousands of distinct CDR3 sequences, around 31% seen once; the top ten hold approximately 14%. With regard to this clonotype: Its specificity is unknown.

V lost 0 bases, J lost 2 bases, and 7 bases lay in between. CDR1 is LNHNV and CDR2 is YYDKDF in the germline V gene (reference sequence). The CDR3 is made up of 14 amino acids. The gene calls are TRBV15 and TRBJ1-1; D gene ambiguous. The source is a woman of 80 years or more in good health. Sequenced input: blood. The CDR3 here is CATSRDRLNTEAFF. Here the CDR3 DNA reads TGTGCCACCAGCAGAGATCGGCTAAACACTGAAGCTTTCTTT.